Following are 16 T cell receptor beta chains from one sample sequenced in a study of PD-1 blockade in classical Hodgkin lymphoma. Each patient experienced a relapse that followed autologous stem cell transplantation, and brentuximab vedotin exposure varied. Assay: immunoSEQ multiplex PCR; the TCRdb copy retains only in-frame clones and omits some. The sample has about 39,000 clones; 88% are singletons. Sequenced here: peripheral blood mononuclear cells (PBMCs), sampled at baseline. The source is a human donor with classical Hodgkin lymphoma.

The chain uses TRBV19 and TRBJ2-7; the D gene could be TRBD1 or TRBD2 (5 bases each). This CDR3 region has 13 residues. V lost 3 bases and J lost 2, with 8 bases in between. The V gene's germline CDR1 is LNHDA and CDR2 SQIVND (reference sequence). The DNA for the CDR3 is TGTGCCAGTAGTATGGGACGAACCTACGAGCAGTACTTC. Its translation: CASSMGRTYEQYF.

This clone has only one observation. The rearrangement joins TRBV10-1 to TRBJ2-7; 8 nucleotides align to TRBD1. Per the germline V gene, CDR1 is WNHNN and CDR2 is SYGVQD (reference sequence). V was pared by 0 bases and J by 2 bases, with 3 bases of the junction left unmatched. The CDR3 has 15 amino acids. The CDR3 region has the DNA TGCGCCAGCAGTGAGTCTGGACAGGGACCCTACGAGCAGTACTTC. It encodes CASSESGQGPYEQYF.

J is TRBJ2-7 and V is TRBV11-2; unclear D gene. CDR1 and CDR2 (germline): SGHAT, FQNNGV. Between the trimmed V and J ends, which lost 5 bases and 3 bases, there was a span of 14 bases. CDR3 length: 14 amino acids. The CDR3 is CASSRAGSHYEQYF. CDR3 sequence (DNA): TGTGCCAGCAGCCGGGCCGGGTCCCACTACGAGCAGTACTTC.

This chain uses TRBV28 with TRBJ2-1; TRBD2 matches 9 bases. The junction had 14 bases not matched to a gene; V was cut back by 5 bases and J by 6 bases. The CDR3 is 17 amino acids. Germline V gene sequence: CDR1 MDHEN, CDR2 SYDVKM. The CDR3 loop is CASSPATGTSWVNEQFF. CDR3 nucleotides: TGTGCCAGCAGTCCAGCGACCGGGACTAGCTGGGTCAATGAGCAGTTCTTC.

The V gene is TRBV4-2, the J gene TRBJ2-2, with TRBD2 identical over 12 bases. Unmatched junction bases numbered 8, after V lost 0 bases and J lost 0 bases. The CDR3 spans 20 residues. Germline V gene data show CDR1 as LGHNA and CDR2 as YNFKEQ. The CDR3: CASSQDRRTSGVTNTGELFF. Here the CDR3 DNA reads TGTGCCAGCAGCCAAGACCGACGGACTAGCGGGGTAACGAACACCGGGGAGCTGTTTTTT.

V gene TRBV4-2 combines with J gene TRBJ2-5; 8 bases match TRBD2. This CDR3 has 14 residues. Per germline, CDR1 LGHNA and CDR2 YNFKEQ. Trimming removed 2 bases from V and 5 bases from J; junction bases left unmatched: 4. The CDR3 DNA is TGTGCCAGCAGCCAACAACGGGGGGGGGAGACCCAGTACTTC. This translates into CASSQQRGGETQYF.

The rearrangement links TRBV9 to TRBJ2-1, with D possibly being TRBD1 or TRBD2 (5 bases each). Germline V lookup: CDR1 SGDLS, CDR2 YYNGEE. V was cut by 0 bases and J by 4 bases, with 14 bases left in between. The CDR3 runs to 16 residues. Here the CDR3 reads CASSVGAGTMYNEQFF. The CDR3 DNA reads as TGTGCCAGCAGCGTAGGTGCAGGGACGATGTACAATGAGCAGTTCTTC.

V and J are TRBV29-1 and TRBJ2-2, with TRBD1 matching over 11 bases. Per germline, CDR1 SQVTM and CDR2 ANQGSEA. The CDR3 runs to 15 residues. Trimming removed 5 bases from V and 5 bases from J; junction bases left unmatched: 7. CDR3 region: CSVLGQGAVTGELFF. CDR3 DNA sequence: TGCAGCGTTCTTGGACAGGGGGCTGTTACCGGGGAGCTGTTTTTT.

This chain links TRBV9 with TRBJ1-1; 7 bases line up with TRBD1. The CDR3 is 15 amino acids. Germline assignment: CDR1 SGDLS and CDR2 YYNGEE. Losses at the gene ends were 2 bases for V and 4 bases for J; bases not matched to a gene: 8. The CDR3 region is CASSVTGSEGTEAFF. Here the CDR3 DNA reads TGTGCCAGCAGCGTGACAGGGTCCGAAGGCACTGAAGCTTTCTTT.

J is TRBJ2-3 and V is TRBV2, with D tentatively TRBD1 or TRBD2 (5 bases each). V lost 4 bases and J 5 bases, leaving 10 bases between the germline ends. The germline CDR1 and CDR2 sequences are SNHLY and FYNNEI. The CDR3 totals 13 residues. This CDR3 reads CASSGREIDTQYF. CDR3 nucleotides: TGTGCCAGCAGTGGCAGGGAGATAGATACGCAGTATTTT. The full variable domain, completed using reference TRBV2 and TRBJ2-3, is EPEVTQTPSHQVTQMGQEVILRCVPISNHLYFYWYRQILGQKVEFLVSFYNNEISEKSEIFDDQFSVERPDGSNFTLKIRSTKLEDSAMYFCASSGREIDTQYFGPGTRLTVL.

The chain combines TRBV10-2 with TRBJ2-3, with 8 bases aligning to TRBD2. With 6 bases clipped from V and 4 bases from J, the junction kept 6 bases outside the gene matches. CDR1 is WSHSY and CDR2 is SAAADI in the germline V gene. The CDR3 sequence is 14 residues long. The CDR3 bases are TGCGCCAGCAGCCCAGCGGGAGTTCCAGATACGCAGTATTTT. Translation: CASSPAGVPDTQYF.

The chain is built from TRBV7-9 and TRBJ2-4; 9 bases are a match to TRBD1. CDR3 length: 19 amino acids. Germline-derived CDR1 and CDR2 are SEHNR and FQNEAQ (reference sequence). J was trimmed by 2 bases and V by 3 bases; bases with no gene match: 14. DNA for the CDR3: TGTGCCAGCAGCTTTGTCGGTCGGGCGGGACAGGGTTCCAAAAACATTCAGTACTTC. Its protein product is CASSFVGRAGQGSKNIQYF.

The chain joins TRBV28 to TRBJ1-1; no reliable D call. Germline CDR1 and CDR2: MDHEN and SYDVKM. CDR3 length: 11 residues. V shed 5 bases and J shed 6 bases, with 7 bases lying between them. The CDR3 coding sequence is TGTGCCAGCAGTCGACACGCTGAAGCTTTCTTT. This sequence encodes CASSRHAEAFF.

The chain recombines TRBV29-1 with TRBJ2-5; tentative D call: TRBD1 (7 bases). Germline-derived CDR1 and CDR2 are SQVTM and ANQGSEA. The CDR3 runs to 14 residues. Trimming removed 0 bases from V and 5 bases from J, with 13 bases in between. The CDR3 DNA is TGCAGCGTTGAAGAAGAGGCAGGGGGGGAGACCCAGTACTTC. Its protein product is CSVEEEAGGETQYF. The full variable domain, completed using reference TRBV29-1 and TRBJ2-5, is SAVISQKPSRDICQRGTSLTIQCQVDSQVTMMFWYRQQPGQSLTLIATANQGSEATYESGFVIDKFPISRPNLTFSTLTVSNMSPEDSSIYLCSVEEEAGGETQYFGPGTRLLVL.

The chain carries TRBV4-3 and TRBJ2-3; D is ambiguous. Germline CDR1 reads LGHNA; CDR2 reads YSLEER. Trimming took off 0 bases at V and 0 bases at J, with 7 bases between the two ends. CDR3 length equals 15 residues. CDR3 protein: CASSQEHFSTDTQYF. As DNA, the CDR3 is TGCGCCAGCAGCCAAGAACATTTTAGCACAGATACGCAGTATTTT.

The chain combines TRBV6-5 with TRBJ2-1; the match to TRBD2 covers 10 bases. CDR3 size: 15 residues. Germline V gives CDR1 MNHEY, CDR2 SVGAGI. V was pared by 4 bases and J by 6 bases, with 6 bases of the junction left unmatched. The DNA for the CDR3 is TGTGCCAGCAGTTCCACTAGCGGGAAGGCCAATGAGCAGTTCTTC. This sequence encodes CASSSTSGKANEQFF.